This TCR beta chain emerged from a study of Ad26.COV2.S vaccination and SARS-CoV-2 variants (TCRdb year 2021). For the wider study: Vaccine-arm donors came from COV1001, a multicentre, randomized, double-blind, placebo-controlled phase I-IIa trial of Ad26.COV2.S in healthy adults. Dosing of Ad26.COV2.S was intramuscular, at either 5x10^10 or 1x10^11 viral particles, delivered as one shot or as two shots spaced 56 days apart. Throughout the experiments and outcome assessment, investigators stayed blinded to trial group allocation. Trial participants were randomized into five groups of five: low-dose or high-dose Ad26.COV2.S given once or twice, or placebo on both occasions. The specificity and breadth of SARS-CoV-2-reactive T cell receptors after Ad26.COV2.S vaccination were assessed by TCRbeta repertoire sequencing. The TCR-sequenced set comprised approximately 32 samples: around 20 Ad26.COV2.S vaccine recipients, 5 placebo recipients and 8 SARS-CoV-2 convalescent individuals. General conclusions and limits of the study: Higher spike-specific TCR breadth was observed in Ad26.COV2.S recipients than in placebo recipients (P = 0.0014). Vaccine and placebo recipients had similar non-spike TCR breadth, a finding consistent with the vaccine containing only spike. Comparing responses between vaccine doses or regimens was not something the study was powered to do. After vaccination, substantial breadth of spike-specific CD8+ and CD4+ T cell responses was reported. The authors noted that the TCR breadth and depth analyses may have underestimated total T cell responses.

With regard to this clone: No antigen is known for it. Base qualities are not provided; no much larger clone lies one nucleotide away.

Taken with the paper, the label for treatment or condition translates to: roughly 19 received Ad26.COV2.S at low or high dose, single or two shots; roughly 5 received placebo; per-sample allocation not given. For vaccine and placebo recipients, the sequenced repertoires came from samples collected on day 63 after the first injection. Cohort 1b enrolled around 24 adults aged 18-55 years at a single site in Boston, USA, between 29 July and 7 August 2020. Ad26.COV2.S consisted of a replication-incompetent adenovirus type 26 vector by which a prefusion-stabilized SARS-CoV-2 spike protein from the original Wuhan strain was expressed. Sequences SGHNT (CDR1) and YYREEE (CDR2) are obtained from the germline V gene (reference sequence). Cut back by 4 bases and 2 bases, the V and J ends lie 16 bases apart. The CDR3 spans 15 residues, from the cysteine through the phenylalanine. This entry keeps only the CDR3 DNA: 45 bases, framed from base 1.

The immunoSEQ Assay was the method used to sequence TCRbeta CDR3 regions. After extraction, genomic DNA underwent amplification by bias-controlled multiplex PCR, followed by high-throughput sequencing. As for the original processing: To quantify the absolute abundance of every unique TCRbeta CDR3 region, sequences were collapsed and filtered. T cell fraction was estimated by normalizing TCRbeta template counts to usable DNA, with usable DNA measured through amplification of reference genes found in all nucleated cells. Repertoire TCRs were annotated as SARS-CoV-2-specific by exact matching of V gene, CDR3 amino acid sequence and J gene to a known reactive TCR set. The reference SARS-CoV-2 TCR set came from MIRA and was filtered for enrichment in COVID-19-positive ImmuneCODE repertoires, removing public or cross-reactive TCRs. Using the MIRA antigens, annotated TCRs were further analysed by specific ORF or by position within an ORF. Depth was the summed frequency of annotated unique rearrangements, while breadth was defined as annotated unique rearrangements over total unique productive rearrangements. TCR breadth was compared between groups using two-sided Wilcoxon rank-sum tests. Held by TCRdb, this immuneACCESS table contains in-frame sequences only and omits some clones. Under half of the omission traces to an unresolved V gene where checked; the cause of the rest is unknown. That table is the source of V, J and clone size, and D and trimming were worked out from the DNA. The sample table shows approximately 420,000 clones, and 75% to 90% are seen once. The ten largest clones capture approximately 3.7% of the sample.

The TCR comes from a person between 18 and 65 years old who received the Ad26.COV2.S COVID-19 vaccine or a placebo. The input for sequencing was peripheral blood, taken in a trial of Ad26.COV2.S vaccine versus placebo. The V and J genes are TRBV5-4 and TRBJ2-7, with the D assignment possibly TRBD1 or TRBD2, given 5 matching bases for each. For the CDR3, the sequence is CASSTGGSTPYEQYF. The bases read TGTGCCAGCAGCACTGGGGGTTCAACTCCCTACGAGCAGTACTTC. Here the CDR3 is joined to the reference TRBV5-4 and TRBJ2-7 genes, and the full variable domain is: ETGVTQSPTHLIKTRGQQVTLRCSSQSGHNTVSWYQQALGQGPQFIFQYYREEENGRGNFPPRFSGLQFPNYSSELNVNALELDDSALYLCASSTGGSTPYEQYFGPGTRLTVT.